This T cell receptor (beta chain) came from a study of siplizumab effects on memory and regulatory T cells. Remarks on this clone: What it recognizes is unknown.

Study findings and constraints: Confirmatory evidence of suppressive function in proliferating siplizumab-culture Tregs was not obtained.

Using immunoSEQ multiplex PCR, the repertoire was profiled, and TCRdb retains in-frame clones only, with some absent. The table lists 90,000 to 110,000 clones, approximately 94% of them singletons. The CDR3 consists of 13 residues. The germline V gene encodes CDR1 MNHEY and CDR2 SVGAGI. J gave up 6 bases and V 7 bases, and 8 bases lay outside the gene matches. Sequences were obtained from CD4+ T cells sorted from blood. The rearrangement joins TRBV6-5 to TRBJ2-5; 7 bases are shared with TRBD2. This receptor was obtained from a human donor in good health. The CDR3 DNA reads TGTGCCAGCACCGAAGGGAGGGGAAAGACCCAGTACTTC. This encodes CASTEGRGKTQYF.